The rows below give T cell receptor beta chains drawn from one sample of a study of regulatory T cells in long-lasting Graves disease. TCRdb passed the multiplex PCR reads through MiXCR, listing each CDR3 protein once. Of about 420,000 distinct CDR3 sequences in the sample, 23% were seen once. Sequences were derived from peripheral blood mononuclear cells (PBMCs), sampled when the disease was refractory, from a patient treated with antithyroid drugs. Every receptor here comes from a female donor with Graves disease. Each CDR3 is given with its conserved first and last residue. The D gene is left open where the match is weak. Expanded clones get a size class; other rows say once, few or many, or leave the size out.

>many|TRBD1|TRBV28|TRBJ1-4
CASSTGTVDEKLFF
TGTGCCAGCAGCACCGGGACAGTGGACGAAAAACTGTTTTTT
>few|TRBD2|TRBV20-1|TRBJ2-7
CSASIPSGRSSLYEQYF
TGCAGTGCTAGCATCCCTAGCGGGAGGTCGTCCTTATACGAGCAGTACTTC
>.|TRBD1|TRBV30|TRBJ1-2
CAWSPDRGRGGYTF
TGTGCCTGGAGTCCCGACAGGGGGCGAGGGGGCTACACCTTC
>.|.|TRBV10-3|TRBJ1-6
CAISESAGFGNSPLHF
TGTGCCATCAGTGAGTCGGCGGGGTTCGGTAACTCACCCCTCCACTTT
>.|.|TRBV20-1|TRBJ1-6
CSAKWRSSYNSPLHF
TGCAGTGCTAAGTGGAGGAGCTCCTATAATTCACCCCTCCACTTT
>.|TRBD2|TRBV6-1|TRBJ2-2
CASRTTSADTGELFF
TGTGCCAGCAGGACGACTAGCGCCGACACCGGGGAGCTGTTTTTT
>many|.|TRBV4-3|TRBJ2-2
CASSQTGTPNTGELFF
TGCGCCAGCAGCCAAACCGGGACTCCGAACACCGGGGAGCTGTTTTTT
>few|.|TRBV3-1|TRBJ1-4
CASSPRRQWFNEKLFF
TGTGCCAGCAGCCCCCGACGTCAGTGGTTTAATGAAAAACTGTTTTTT
>.|TRBD1|TRBV20-1|TRBJ2-7
CSAQGTVKAYEQYF
TGCAGTGCTCAAGGGACAGTCAAAGCCTACGAGCAGTACTTC
>few|TRBD2|TRBV29-1|TRBJ2-7
CSVALAGFGGQYF
TGCAGCGTTGCACTAGCGGGGTTCGGTGGGCAGTACTTC
>few|.|TRBV30|TRBJ1-2
CACPEAGTYGYTF
TGTGCCTGCCCGGAGGCCGGGACCTATGGCTACACCTTC
>.|TRBD1|TRBV28|TRBJ1-3
CASSPAGQGNTIYF
TGTGCCAGCAGTCCTGCGGGACAGGGGAACACCATATATTTT
>.|.|TRBV24-1|TRBJ2-7
CATSESGTYEQYF
TGTGCCACCAGTGAGAGCGGAACCTACGAGCAGTACTTC
>many|.|TRBV7-2|TRBJ2-7
CASSPLRGRSYEQYF
TGTGCCAGCAGCCCCCTTCGGGGGAGGTCCTACGAGCAGTACTTC
>.|TRBD2|TRBV20-1|TRBJ2-1
CSASMGGRTTREHFF
TGCAGTGCTAGTATGGGCGGGAGGACTACACGAGAGCATTTCTTC
>many|.|TRBV28|TRBJ1-5
CASREREYQPQHF
TGTGCCAGCAGAGAAAGGGAGTATCAGCCCCAGCATTTT
>.|.|TRBV7-2|TRBJ1-5
CASSSIQGGQPQHF
TGTGCCAGCAGCTCCATCCAGGGAGGTCAGCCCCAGCATTTT
>.|.|TRBV6-2/TRBV6-3|TRBJ2-1
CASKSTISYNEQFF
TGTGCCAGCAAATCTACTATCTCCTACAATGAGCAGTTCTTC
>many|.|TRBV28|TRBJ1-4
CASSSIGEKLFF
TGTGCCAGCAGTTCCATTGGCGAAAAACTGTTTTTT
>once|.|TRBV5-1|TRBJ1-1
CASKTTGHHTEAFF
TGCGCCAGCAAAACGACTGGACACCACACTGAAGCTTTCTTT
>many|.|TRBV20-1|TRBJ2-7
CSASRGANYEQYF
TGCAGTGCTAGCAGGGGTGCTAACTACGAGCAGTACTTC
>few|.|TRBV6-1|TRBJ1-5
CASRGLGASQPQHF
TGTGCCAGCAGGGGACTGGGCGCCAGTCAGCCCCAGCATTTT